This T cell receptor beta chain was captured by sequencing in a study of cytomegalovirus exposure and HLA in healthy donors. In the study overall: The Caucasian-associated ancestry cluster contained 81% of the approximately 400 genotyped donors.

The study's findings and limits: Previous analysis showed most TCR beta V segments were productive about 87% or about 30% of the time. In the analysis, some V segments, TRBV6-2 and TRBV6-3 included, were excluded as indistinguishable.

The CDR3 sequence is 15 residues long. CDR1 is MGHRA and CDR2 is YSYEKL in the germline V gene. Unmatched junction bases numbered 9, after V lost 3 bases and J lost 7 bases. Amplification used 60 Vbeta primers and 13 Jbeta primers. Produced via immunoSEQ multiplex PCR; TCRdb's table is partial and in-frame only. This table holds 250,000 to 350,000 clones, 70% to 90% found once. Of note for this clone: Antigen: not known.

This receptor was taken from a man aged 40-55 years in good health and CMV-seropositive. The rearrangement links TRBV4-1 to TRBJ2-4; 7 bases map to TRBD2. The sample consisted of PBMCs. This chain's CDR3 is CASSHWTRPGNIQYF. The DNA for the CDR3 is TGCGCCAGCAGCCACTGGACTAGACCCGGGAACATTCAGTACTTC.